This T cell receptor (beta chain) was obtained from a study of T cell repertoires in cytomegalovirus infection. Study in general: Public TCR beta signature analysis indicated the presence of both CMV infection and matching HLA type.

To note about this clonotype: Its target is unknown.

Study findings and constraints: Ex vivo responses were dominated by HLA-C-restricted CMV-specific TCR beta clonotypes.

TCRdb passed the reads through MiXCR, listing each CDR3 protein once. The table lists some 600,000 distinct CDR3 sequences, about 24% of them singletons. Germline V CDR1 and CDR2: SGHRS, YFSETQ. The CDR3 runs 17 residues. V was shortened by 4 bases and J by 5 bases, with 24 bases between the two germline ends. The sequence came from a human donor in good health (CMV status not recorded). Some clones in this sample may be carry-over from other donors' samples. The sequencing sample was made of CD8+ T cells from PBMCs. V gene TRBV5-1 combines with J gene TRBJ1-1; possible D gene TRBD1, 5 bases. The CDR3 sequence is CASSGPNASWGGTEAFF. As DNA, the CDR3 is TGCGCCAGCAGCGGACCGAATGCTTCTTGGGGGGGGACTGAAGCTTTCTTT.